This TCR beta chain derives from a study of Ad26.COV2.S vaccination and SARS-CoV-2 variants. Study-wide context: The trial was COV1001 and the donor's arm was Ad26.COV2.S. Into the muscle, Ad26.COV2.S was dosed once or twice, 56 days apart. General study results and limits: Spike-specific TCR breadth in vaccine recipients exceeded that seen in placebo recipients. Substantial breadth was reported for post-vaccination spike-specific CD8+ and CD4+ T cells.

A word on this clone: What it recognizes is unknown.

Described treatment: 15 to 20 received Ad26.COV2.S at low or high dose, single or two shots; a few received placebo; per-sample allocation not given. Day 63 after the first injection of vaccine or placebo was the sampling time. CDR3 size: 14 residues. Trimming took 5 bases from V and 4 from J; bases not matched to a gene: 7. Germline lookup yields CDR1 MNHEY and CDR2 SMNVEV (reference sequence). Produced via immunoSEQ multiplex PCR; TCRdb's table is partial and in-frame only. The sample yields 350,000 to 500,000 clones, around 90% seen once. This TCR was sampled from a person aged 18 to 59 who received the Ad26.COV2.S COVID-19 vaccine or a placebo. This chain links TRBV27 with TRBJ2-7; TRBD1 matches 8 bases. This material consisted of peripheral blood, taken in a trial of Ad26.COV2.S vaccine versus placebo. CDR3: CASSLSGGGYEQYF. DNA for the CDR3: TGTGCCAGCAGTCTCTCAGGGGGCGGGTACGAGCAGTACTTC.